A selection of T cell receptor beta chains follows, all from one sample in a study of long-term antiretroviral therapy in people with HIV. Here immunoSEQ multiplex PCR was the method, and the copy in TCRdb shows in-frame clones only, minus some. There are more than 25,000 clones in the sample; 70% to 90% occur only once, and 3.6% lies in the top ten. This specimen was unsorted PBMCs, taken 1.8 years after starting antiretroviral therapy. The receptor set was obtained from a woman aged 18-29 years with HIV. Both conserved end residues are part of each CDR3. A D gene is named only where the DNA matches it firmly. Rows may omit the clone size; those that give it use once, few, many or a size class.

j_gene,d_gene,abundance,v_gene,CDR3aa,CDR3nt
TRBJ2-7,TRBD1,once,TRBV9,CASSPRGRYEQYF,TGTGCCAGCAGCCCGAGGGGGCGCTACGAGCAGTACTTC
TRBJ1-5,TRBD1,-,TRBV28,CASSLTGGLGQHF,TGTGCCAGCAGTTTGACAGGGGGACTGGGCCAGCATTTT
TRBJ2-7,TRBD2,-,TRBV5-5,CASSYRTSGRAPSYEQYF,TGTGCCAGCAGCTATAGGACTAGCGGGAGGGCTCCCTCCTACGAGCAGTACTTC
TRBJ2-7,TRBD1,-,TRBV4-2,CASSHQDRAYEQYF,TGTGCCAGCAGCCACCAAGACAGGGCCTACGAGCAGTACTTC
TRBJ2-1,TRBD2,-,TRBV5-3,CARSSLAGGSSYNEQFF,TGTGCCAGAAGCTCGTTAGCGGGAGGATCCTCCTACAATGAGCAGTTCTTC
TRBJ2-2,TRBD2,-,TRBV9,CASSVVGGMGELFF,TGTGCCAGCAGCGTAGTGGGAGGGATGGGGGAGCTGTTTTTT
TRBJ1-4,-,-,TRBV25-1,CAGSPRGYGEKLFF,TGTGCCGGCAGCCCCCGGGGGTATGGAGAAAAACTGTTTTTT
TRBJ2-7,-,-,TRBV7-2,CASSFGESSYEQYF,TGTGCCAGCAGCTTCGGGGAGTCATCCTACGAGCAGTACTTC
TRBJ1-1,-,-,TRBV5-6,CASSLAGDPEAFF,TGTGCCAGCAGCTTGGCCGGGGATCCTGAAGCTTTCTTT
TRBJ2-1,TRBD2,-,TRBV5-1,CASSPRTSGRNYEQFF,TGCGCCAGCAGTCCCCGGACTAGCGGGAGAAATTATGAGCAGTTCTTC
TRBJ2-4,-,-,TRBV7-2,CASSLGVRGQAKNIQYF,TGTGCCAGCAGCTTAGGGGTCAGGGGTCAAGCCAAAAACATTCAGTACTTC
TRBJ1-2,TRBD1,-,TRBV7-9,CASASTDRGGYGYTF,TGTGCCAGCGCGAGTACCGACAGGGGAGGCTATGGCTACACCTTC
TRBJ2-7,-,-,TRBV28,CASSLPPQGGTYEQYF,TGTGCCAGCAGCCTCCCCCCGCAGGGGGGGACCTACGAGCAGTACTTC
TRBJ2-7,-,-,TRBV28,CASSPRQEGSYEQYF,TGTGCCAGCAGTCCCAGACAGGAGGGCTCCTACGAGCAGTACTTC
TRBJ2-1,-,-,TRBV11-2,CASSLFTSLNEQFF,TGTGCCAGCAGCTTATTTACTAGCCTTAATGAGCAGTTCTTC
TRBJ1-5,TRBD1,-,TRBV19,CASSYGQGASQGNQPQHF,TGTGCCAGTAGTTACGGACAGGGGGCTTCTCAGGGCAATCAGCCCCAGCATTTT
TRBJ1-1,TRBD1,-,TRBV7-9,CASSRTGYSPFF,TGTGCCAGCAGCCGGACAGGGTATTCGCCTTTCTTT
TRBJ2-1,TRBD2,-,TRBV9,CASGGLAVGEQFF,TGTGCCAGCGGCGGACTAGCCGTCGGGGAGCAGTTCTTC
TRBJ2-7,-,-,TRBV7-6,CASSLVIADYEQYF,TGTGCCAGCAGCTTAGTGATAGCGGACTACGAGCAGTACTTC
TRBJ1-3,-,-,TRBV7-2,CASSPRDTIYF,TGTGCCAGCAGCCCCAGGGACACCATATATTTT
TRBJ1-3,-,-,TRBV28,CASSLTGAGNTIYF,TGTGCCAGCAGTCTTACAGGAGCTGGAAACACCATATATTTT
TRBJ2-1,TRBD1,-,TRBV27,CASRGQGEGNEQFF,TGTGCCAGCAGAGGACAGGGTGAAGGGAATGAGCAGTTCTTC
TRBJ2-1,TRBD2,-,TRBV5-1,CASSWTGSGRLVNEQFF,TGCGCCAGCAGCTGGACCGGAAGCGGGAGATTGGTCAATGAGCAGTTCTTC
TRBJ1-1,-,-,TRBV19,CASTWGGGTEAFF,TGTGCGAGCACTTGGGGGGGCGGCACTGAAGCTTTCTTT
TRBJ2-1,-,-,TRBV11-3,CASSLGPGLSAAEQFF,TGTGCCAGCAGCTTAGGCCCGGGACTGAGTGCGGCTGAGCAGTTCTTC
TRBJ2-1,TRBD2,-,TRBV5-1,CASSSGTSGYNEQFF,TGCGCCAGCAGCTCCGGGACTAGCGGCTACAATGAGCAGTTCTTC
TRBJ1-5,-,-,TRBV5-6,CASSFRVSGSNQPQHF,TGTGCCAGCAGCTTCAGGGTGTCAGGTAGCAATCAGCCCCAGCATTTT
TRBJ2-2,-,-,TRBV28,CASSLGPLGTGELFF,TGTGCCAGCAGTTTAGGACCCCTGGGCACCGGGGAGCTGTTTTTT
TRBJ2-7,TRBD2,-,TRBV19,CASSSLAGVSYEQYF,TGTGCCAGTAGTTCACTAGCGGGAGTTTCCTACGAGCAGTACTTC
TRBJ1-2,-,-,TRBV29-1,CSGWGFFGYTF,TGCAGCGGGTGGGGATTCTTTGGCTACACCTTC
TRBJ1-5,-,once,TRBV6-5,CASSSGQSNQPQHF,TGTGCCAGCAGTTCTGGACAGAGCAATCAGCCCCAGCATTTT
TRBJ2-1,TRBD2,-,TRBV7-2,CASSLLAGPAYNEQFF,TGTGCCAGCAGCTTGTTAGCGGGACCGGCCTACAATGAGCAGTTCTTC
TRBJ2-1,-,few,TRBV15,CATSRDRGGSNEQFF,TGTGCCACCAGCAGAGACAGGGGCGGGAGCAATGAGCAGTTCTTC
TRBJ2-7,TRBD1,-,TRBV7-9,CASRSGTGGFSEQYF,TGTGCCAGCAGGTCCGGGACAGGGGGCTTCAGCGAGCAGTACTTC
TRBJ2-5,TRBD2,-,TRBV14,CASSQGFRRTSEKETQYF,TGTGCCAGCAGCCAAGGATTCCGTAGGACTAGCGAAAAAGAGACCCAGTACTTC
TRBJ1-3,TRBD1,-,TRBV27,CASSLSKSGQISGNTIYF,TGTGCCAGCAGTTTATCGAAATCGGGACAGATCTCTGGAAACACCATATATTTT
TRBJ2-3,-,once,TRBV27,CASSFGPTDTQYF,TGTGCCAGCAGTTTTGGGCCCACAGATACGCAGTATTTT